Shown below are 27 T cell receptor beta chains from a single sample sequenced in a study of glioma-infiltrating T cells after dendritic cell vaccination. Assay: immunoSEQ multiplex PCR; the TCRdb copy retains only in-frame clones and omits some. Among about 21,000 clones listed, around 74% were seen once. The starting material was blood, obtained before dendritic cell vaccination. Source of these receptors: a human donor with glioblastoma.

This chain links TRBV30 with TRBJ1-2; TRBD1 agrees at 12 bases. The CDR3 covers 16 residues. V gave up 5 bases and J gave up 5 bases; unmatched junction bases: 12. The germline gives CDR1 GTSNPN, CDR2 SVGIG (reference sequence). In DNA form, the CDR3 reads TGTGCCTGGGAGGGACAGGGGGCCGGTTTTAGTTATGGCTACACCTTC. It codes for CAWEGQGAGFSYGYTF.

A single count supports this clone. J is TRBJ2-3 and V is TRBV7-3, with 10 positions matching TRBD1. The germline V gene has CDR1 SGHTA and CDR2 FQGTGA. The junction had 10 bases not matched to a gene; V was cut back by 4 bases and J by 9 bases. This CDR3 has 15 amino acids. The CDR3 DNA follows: TGTGCCAGCAGCTCGGGACAGGGGTACTTACAAACGCAGTATTTT. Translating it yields CASSSGQGYLQTQYF. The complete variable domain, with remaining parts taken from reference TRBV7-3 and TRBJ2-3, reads GAGVSQTPSNKVTEKGKYVELRCDPISGHTALYWYRQSLGQGPEFLIYFQGTGAADDSGLPNDRFFAVRPEGSVSTLKIQRTERGDSAVYLCASSSGQGYLQTQYFGPGTRLTVL.

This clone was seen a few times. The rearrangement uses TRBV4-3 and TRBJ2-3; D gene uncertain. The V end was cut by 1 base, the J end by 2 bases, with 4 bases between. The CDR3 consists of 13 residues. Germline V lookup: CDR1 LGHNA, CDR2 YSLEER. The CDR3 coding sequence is TGCGCCAGCAGCCAAGTAGTCACAGATACGCAGTATTTT. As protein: CASSQVVTDTQYF.

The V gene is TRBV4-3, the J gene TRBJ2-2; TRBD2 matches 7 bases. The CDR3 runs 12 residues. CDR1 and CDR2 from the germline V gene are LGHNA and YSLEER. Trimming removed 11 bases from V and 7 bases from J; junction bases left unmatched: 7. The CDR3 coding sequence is TGCGCCGGGGAGGGTTGGGGCGGGGAGCTGTTTTTT. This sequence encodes CAGEGWGGELFF.

The CDR3 region has the DNA TGTGCCAGCAGTGGGGGGACTACTAACTATGGCTACACCTTC. It yields the protein CASSGGTTNYGYTF. This chain connects TRBV2 to TRBJ1-2, with D tentatively TRBD1 (5 bases). The V gene's germline CDR1 is SNHLY and CDR2 FYNNEI. The V gene lost 4 bases and the J gene lost 0 bases, with 9 bases spanning the gap. CDR3 length: 14 residues.

CDR3 protein: CASSRGGVSNQPQHF. CDR3 bases: TGTGCCAGCAGCCGGGGGGGCGTTAGCAATCAGCCCCAGCATTTT. The V call is TRBV27, the J call TRBJ1-5; a possible D gene is TRBD1 (6 bases). V lost 6 bases, J lost 0 bases, and 12 bases lay in between. The CDR3 runs 15 residues. CDR1 MNHEY and CDR2 SMNVEV come from the germline V gene (reference sequence).

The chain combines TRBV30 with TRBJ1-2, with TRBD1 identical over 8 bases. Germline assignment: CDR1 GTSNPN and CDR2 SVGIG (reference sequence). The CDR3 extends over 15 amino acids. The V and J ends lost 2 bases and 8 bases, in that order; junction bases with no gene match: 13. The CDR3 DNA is TGTGCCTGGAGTCTAGGGACAGGAAGGGAAAGGGGCTACACCTTC. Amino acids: CAWSLGTGRERGYTF.

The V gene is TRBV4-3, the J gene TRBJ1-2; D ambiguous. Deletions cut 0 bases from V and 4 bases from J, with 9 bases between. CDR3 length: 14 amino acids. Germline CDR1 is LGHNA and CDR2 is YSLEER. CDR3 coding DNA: TGCGCCAGCAGCCAAGATCGACTGCCCTATGGCTACACCTTC. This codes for CASSQDRLPYGYTF.

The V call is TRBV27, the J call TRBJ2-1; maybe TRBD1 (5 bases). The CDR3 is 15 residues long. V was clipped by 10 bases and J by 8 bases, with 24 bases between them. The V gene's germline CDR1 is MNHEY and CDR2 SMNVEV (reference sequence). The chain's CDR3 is CATKDPPIAGHEQFF. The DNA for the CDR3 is TGTGCCACTAAGGATCCACCCATCGCAGGGCATGAGCAGTTCTTC.

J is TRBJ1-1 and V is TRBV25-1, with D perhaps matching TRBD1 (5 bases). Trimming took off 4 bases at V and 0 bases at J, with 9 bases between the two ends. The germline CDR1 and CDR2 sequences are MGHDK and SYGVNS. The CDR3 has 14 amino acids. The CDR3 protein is CASSGRAMNTEAFF. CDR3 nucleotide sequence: TGTGCCAGCAGTGGCAGGGCCATGAACACTGAAGCTTTCTTT.

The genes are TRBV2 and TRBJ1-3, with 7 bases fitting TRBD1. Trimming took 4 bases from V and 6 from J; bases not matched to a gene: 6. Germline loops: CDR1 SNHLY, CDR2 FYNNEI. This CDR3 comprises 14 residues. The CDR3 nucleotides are TGTGCCAGCAGTGGAAACAGGGGCGAAAACACCATATATTTT. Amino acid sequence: CASSGNRGENTIYF. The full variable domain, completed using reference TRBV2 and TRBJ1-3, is EPEVTQTPSHQVTQMGQEVILRCVPISNHLYFYWYRQILGQKVEFLVSFYNNEISEKSEIFDDQFSVERPDGSNFTLKIRSTKLEDSAMYFCASSGNRGENTIYFGEGSWLTVV.

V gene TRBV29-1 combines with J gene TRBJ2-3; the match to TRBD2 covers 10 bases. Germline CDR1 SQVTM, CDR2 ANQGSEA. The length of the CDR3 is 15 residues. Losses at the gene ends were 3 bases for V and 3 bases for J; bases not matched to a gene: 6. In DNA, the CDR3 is TGCAGCGTTGACCTGACTAGCGGGTTGACAGATACGCAGTATTTT. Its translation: CSVDLTSGLTDTQYF.

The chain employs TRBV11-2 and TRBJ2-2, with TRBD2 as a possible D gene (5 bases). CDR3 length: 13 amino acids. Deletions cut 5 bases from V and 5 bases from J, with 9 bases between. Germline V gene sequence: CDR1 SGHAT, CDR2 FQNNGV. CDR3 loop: CASSPKRTGELFF. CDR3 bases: TGTGCCAGCAGCCCGAAGCGGACCGGGGAGCTGTTTTTT.

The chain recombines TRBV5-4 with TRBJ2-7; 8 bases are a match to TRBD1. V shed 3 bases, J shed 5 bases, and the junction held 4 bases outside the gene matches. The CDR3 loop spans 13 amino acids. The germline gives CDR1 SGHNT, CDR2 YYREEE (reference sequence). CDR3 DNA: TGTGCCAGCAGCTGGGGACAGGAAGACGAGCAGTACTTC. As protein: CASSWGQEDEQYF.

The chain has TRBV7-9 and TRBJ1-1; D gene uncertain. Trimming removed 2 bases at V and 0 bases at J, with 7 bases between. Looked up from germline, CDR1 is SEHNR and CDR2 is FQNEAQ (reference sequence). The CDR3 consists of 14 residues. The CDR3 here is CASSLIQMNTEAFF. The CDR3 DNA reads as TGTGCCAGCAGCTTAATACAGATGAACACTGAAGCTTTCTTT.

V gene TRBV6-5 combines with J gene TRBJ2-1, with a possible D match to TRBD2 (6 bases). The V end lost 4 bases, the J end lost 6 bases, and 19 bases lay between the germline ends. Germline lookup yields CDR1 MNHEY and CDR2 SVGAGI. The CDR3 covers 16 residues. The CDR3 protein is CASSSTGSLRGNEQFF. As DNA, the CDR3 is TGTGCCAGCAGTTCCACCGGGAGTCTCCGAGGCAATGAGCAGTTCTTC.

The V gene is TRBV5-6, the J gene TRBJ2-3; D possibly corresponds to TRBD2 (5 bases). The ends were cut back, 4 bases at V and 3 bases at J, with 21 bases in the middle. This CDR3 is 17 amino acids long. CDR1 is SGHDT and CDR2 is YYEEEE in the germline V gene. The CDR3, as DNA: TGTGCCAGCAGCCCCCGGGCCGTGGGGAGATCGACAGATACGCAGTATTTT. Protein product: CASSPRAVGRSTDTQYF.

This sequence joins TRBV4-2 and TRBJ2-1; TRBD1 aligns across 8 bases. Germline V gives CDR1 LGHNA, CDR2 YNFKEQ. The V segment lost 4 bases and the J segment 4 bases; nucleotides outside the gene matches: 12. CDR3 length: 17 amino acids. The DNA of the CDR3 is TGTGCCAGCAGCCTCAAGGCGCCGGGACAGGTTTACAATGAGCAGTTCTTC. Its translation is CASSLKAPGQVYNEQFF.

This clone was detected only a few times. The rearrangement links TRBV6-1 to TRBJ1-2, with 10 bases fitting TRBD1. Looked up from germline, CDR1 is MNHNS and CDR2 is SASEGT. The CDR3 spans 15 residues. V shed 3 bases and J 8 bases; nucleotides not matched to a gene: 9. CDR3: CASSERTGGTNGYTF. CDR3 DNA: TGTGCCAGCAGTGAGAGGACAGGGGGGACTAACGGCTACACCTTC.

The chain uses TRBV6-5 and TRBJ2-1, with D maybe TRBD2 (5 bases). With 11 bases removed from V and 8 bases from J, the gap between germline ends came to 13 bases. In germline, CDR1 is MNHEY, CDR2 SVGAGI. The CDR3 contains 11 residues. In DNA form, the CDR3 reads TGTGCCTCAAGAGGGTTCGATGAGCAGTTCTTC. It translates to CASRGFDEQFF.

As DNA, the CDR3 is TGTGCCAGCAGTGAACTAATAGCGCATGGGTTCTCTGGGGCCAACGTCCTGACTTTC. Protein sequence: CASSELIAHGFSGANVLTF. V gene TRBV6-1 combines with J gene TRBJ2-6; the D gene is possibly TRBD2 (5 bases). Germline CDR1 MNHNS, CDR2 SASEGT. Trimming cost V 2 bases and J 0 bases, with 17 bases left between them. The CDR3 has 19 amino acids.

CDR3 in amino acids: CAKKSGVTAKNIQYF. CDR3 sequence (DNA): TGCGCCAAGAAATCAGGGGTGACGGCCAAAAACATTCAGTACTTC. This chain links TRBV5-1 with TRBJ2-4; tentatively, D is TRBD1 (6 bases). The ends were cut back, 9 bases at V and 1 base at J, with 17 bases in the middle. This CDR3 is built from 15 residues. Germline loops: CDR1 SGHRS, CDR2 YFSETQ.

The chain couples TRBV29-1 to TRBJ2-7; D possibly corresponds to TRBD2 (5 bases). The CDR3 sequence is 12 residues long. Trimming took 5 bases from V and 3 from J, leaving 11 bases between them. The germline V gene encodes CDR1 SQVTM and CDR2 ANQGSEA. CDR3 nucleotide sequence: TGCAGCGTTACCTCCAGCGGCTACGAGCAGTACTTC. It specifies CSVTSSGYEQYF.

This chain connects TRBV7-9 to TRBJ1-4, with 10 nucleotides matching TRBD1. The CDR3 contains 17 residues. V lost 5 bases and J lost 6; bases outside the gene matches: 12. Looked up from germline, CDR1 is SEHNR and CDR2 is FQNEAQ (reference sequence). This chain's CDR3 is CASSPRDRGEDHEKLFF. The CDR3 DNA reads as TGTGCCAGCAGCCCCCGGGACAGGGGCGAAGATCATGAAAAACTGTTTTTT.

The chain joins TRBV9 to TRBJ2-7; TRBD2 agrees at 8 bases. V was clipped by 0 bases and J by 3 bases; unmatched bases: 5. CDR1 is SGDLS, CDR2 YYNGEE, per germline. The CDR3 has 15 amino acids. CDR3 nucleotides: TGTGCCAGCAGCGTAGAAGCGGGAGTTAGCTACGAGCAGTACTTC. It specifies CASSVEAGVSYEQYF.

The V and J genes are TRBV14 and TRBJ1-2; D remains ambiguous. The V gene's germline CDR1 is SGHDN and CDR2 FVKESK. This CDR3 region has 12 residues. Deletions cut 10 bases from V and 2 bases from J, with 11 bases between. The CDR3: CAMMGDNYGYTF. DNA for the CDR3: TGTGCCATGATGGGAGACAACTATGGCTACACCTTC.

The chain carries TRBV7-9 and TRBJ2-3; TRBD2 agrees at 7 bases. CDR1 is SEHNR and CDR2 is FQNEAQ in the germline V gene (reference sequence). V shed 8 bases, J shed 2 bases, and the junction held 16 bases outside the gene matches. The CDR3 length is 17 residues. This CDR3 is CASAEKGSGAVTDTQYF. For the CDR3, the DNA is TGTGCCAGCGCTGAGAAAGGGAGCGGGGCGGTCACAGATACGCAGTATTTT.